This TCR beta chain was profiled in a study of cytotoxic CD8 clonotypes in ibrutinib-treated CLL. The repertoire was sequenced with immunoSEQ multiplex PCR; TCRdb's copy has only in-frame clones and lacks some. Of about 180,000 clones listed, about four fifths are singletons. Cryopreserved PBMCs were the source of about 2 micrograms of genomic DNA, which went to TCR beta libraries. The trim removed 9 bases at V and 9 bases at J, leaving 17 bases unmatched. The CDR3 length is 15 residues. Per the germline V gene, CDR1 is MNHEY and CDR2 is SVGAGI. The material sequenced was PBMCs, taken after 24 months of ibrutinib treatment. This TCR derives from a human donor with chronic lymphocytic leukemia. The rearrangement links TRBV6-5 to TRBJ2-7, with 10 bases aligning to TRBD2. The CDR3, as DNA: TGTGCCAGTCGGGGTGGGAGCGGGAGGGTACCCGGGCAGTACTTC. It translates to CASRGGSGRVPGQYF.